One and the same sample provided the 6 T cell receptor beta chains below, sequenced in a study of blood T cell repertoires in COVID-19 (dated by TCRdb to between 2020 and 2021). Library construction relied on the immunoSEQ multiplex PCR assay. TCRdb obtained this table from immuneACCESS and retained in-frame rearrangements with V and J assigned. These tables miss some clones; where compared with another copy, unresolved V genes account for less than half of the shortfall, and the remainder is unexplained. The sample table contains about 160,000 clones; only one count was recorded for around 85% of them. The ten biggest clones cover 6.5% to 7.5% of the sample. Sequences were obtained from peripheral blood. These receptors were obtained from a man older than 75 with COVID-19, enrolled during active disease.

The J gene is TRBJ2-6, the V gene TRBV28; 8 nucleotides line up with TRBD1. Trimming took 8 bases from V and 1 from J; bases not matched to a gene: 4. The CDR3 sequence is 15 residues long. Germline-derived CDR1 and CDR2 are MDHEN and SYDVKM. CDR3 protein: CASGQGGSGANVLTF. DNA of the CDR3: TGTGCCAGCGGACAGGGAGGTTCTGGGGCCAACGTCCTGACTTTC.

This chain connects TRBV6-5 to TRBJ2-3; 8 bases match TRBD2. Losses at the gene ends were 8 bases for V and 6 bases for J; bases not matched to a gene: 7. This CDR3 contains 13 residues. Germline-derived CDR1 and CDR2 are MNHEY and SVGAGI. The CDR3 coding sequence is TGTGCCAGCGAAAGCGGGGGCCGGGATACGCAGTATTTT. This translates into CASESGGRDTQYF.

The chain links TRBV11-3 to TRBJ2-5; 7 bases align to TRBD2. The CDR3 totals 14 residues. Germline values: CDR1 SGHNT, CDR2 YENEEA. V was clipped by 2 bases and J by 4 bases; unmatched bases: 4. CDR3 sequence reads: CASSLNGGGETQYF. For the CDR3, the DNA is TGTGCCAGCAGCTTAAACGGCGGGGGAGAGACCCAGTACTTC.

This chain joins TRBV5-5 and TRBJ2-3; no definite D call. The germline CDR1 and CDR2 sequences are SGHKS and YYEKEE (reference sequence). CDR3 length: 12 residues. The V and J ends lost 5 bases and 6 bases respectively, with 10 bases between them. CDR3 residues: CASSFLSDTQYF. In nucleotides, the CDR3 is TGTGCCAGCAGTTTCCTTTCGGATACGCAGTATTTT.

V and J are TRBV19 and TRBJ1-1; perhaps TRBD1 as D (6 bases). The V end lost 5 bases, the J end lost 10 bases, and 17 bases lay between the germline ends. There are 13 residues in the CDR3. The V gene's germline CDR1 is LNHDA and CDR2 SQIVND (reference sequence). The CDR3 DNA reads TGTGCCAGTAGTTACGACAGGCCTGGAGGAGCTTTCTTT. Its protein is CASSYDRPGGAFF.

The CDR3 is CASSMQAGETYEQYF. The CDR3 DNA sequence: TGTGCCAGTAGTATGCAAGCGGGGGAAACCTACGAGCAGTACTTC. This rearrangement joins TRBV19 to TRBJ2-7, with 8 bases identical to TRBD2. V lost 3 bases and J lost 2; bases outside the gene matches: 6. CDR1 is LNHDA and CDR2 is SQIVND in the germline V gene (reference sequence). This CDR3 has 15 amino acids.